This is a list of T cell receptor beta chains from one sample in a study of blood T cells in healthy people across ages. Using its own MiXCR run on the 5' RACE reads, TCRdb lists one record per CDR3 protein. The table records some 640,000 distinct CDR3 sequences, approximately 30% of them present only once. The sequencing sample was made of blood. The receptors stem from a woman of 80 years or more in good health. Both conserved end residues are part of each CDR3. D genes are given only for firm matches. Clone sizes are given selectively: once, few, many, or a class where the clone is expanded.

CDR3 protein: CSARKQGPRQPQHF; CDR3 DNA: TGCAGTGCTAGAAAACAGGGCCCCCGTCAGCCCCAGCATTTT; clone size: many; V gene: TRBV20-1; J gene: TRBJ1-5; D gene: NA
CDR3 protein: CASSYPDRGRGYTF; CDR3 DNA: TGTGCCAGCAGTTACCCGGACAGGGGACGAGGCTACACCTTC; clone size: many; V gene: TRBV6-2/TRBV6-3; J gene: TRBJ1-2; D gene: TRBD1
CDR3 protein: CASSLAGRDSPLHF; CDR3 DNA: TGTGCCAGCAGCTTGGCTGGAAGAGATTCACCCCTCCACTTT; clone size: NA; V gene: TRBV5-6; J gene: TRBJ1-6; D gene: NA
CDR3 protein: CASSSYRAFSYNEQFF; CDR3 DNA: TGTGCCAGCAGTTCCTATAGGGCCTTCTCCTACAATGAGCAGTTCTTC; clone size: many; V gene: TRBV6-2/TRBV6-3; J gene: TRBJ2-1; D gene: NA
CDR3 protein: CASSLVSGGFAGELFF; CDR3 DNA: TGTGCCAGCAGCTTAGTTAGCGGGGGGTTCGCCGGGGAGCTGTTTTTT; clone size: few; V gene: TRBV7-8; J gene: TRBJ2-2; D gene: TRBD2
CDR3 protein: CASSYKTSEQYF; CDR3 DNA: TGTGCCAGCAGTTACAAGACCAGCGAGCAGTACTTC; clone size: NA; V gene: TRBV6-6; J gene: TRBJ2-7; D gene: NA
CDR3 protein: CASSLSVGLAQYF; CDR3 DNA: TGTGCCAGCAGCTTAAGTGTGGGTCTGGCGCAGTATTTT; clone size: few; V gene: TRBV7-3; J gene: TRBJ2-3; D gene: NA
CDR3 protein: CASSSRQGNSNQPQHF; CDR3 DNA: TGTGCCAGCAGCTCACGACAGGGCAATAGCAATCAGCCCCAGCATTTT; clone size: few; V gene: TRBV16; J gene: TRBJ1-5; D gene: TRBD1
CDR3 protein: CSARIGTSGGQETQYF; CDR3 DNA: TGCAGTGCTAGAATCGGGACTAGCGGGGGGCAAGAGACCCAGTACTTC; clone size: few; V gene: TRBV20-1; J gene: TRBJ2-5; D gene: TRBD2
CDR3 protein: CASSYSTGGSSYEQYF; CDR3 DNA: TGTGCCAGCAGTTACTCTACGGGAGGTAGCTCCTACGAGCAGTACTTC; clone size: NA; V gene: TRBV6-2/TRBV6-3; J gene: TRBJ2-7; D gene: TRBD2
CDR3 protein: CASSQQLAGGAASEQFF; CDR3 DNA: TGCGCCAGCAGCCAACAATTAGCGGGGGGCGCCGCAAGTGAGCAGTTCTTC; clone size: many; V gene: TRBV4-1; J gene: TRBJ2-1; D gene: TRBD2
CDR3 protein: CSALRDTNEKLFF; CDR3 DNA: TGCAGTGCCCTCCGGGACACTAATGAAAAACTGTTTTTT; clone size: many; V gene: TRBV20-1; J gene: TRBJ1-4; D gene: NA
CDR3 protein: CASSPDRVEQPQHF; CDR3 DNA: TGTGCCAGCAGTCCCGACAGGGTAGAGCAGCCCCAGCATTTT; clone size: NA; V gene: TRBV6-6; J gene: TRBJ1-5; D gene: TRBD1
CDR3 protein: CSAPKGGDNYEQYF; CDR3 DNA: TGCAGTGCTCCCAAGGGGGGGGACAACTACGAGCAGTACTTC; clone size: NA; V gene: TRBV20-1; J gene: TRBJ2-7; D gene: NA
CDR3 protein: CASSSDGWNTEAFF; CDR3 DNA: TGTGCCAGCAGTTCGGACGGCTGGAACACTGAAGCTTTCTTT; clone size: NA; V gene: TRBV27; J gene: TRBJ1-1; D gene: NA
CDR3 protein: CASSEQGWGQPQHF; CDR3 DNA: TGTGCCAGCAGCGAACAGGGATGGGGTCAGCCCCAGCATTTT; clone size: NA; V gene: TRBV7-9; J gene: TRBJ1-5; D gene: NA
CDR3 protein: CASSSQGPGMNTEAFF; CDR3 DNA: TGCGCCAGCAGCTCTCAAGGTCCAGGCATGAACACTGAAGCTTTCTTT; clone size: many; V gene: TRBV5-1; J gene: TRBJ1-1; D gene: NA
CDR3 protein: CASSQTAPRQGPGGMEAFF; CDR3 DNA: TGTGCCAGCAGCCAAACCGCCCCCAGACAGGGGCCGGGGGGGATGGAAGCTTTCTTT; clone size: many; V gene: TRBV4-2; J gene: TRBJ1-1; D gene: TRBD1
CDR3 protein: CSAPKPALNTEAFF; CDR3 DNA: TGCAGTGCGCCTAAACCAGCGTTGAACACTGAAGCTTTCTTT; clone size: NA; V gene: TRBV20-1; J gene: TRBJ1-1; D gene: NA
CDR3 protein: CASSSPTPTYEQYF; CDR3 DNA: TGTGCCAGCAGTTCTCCGACGCCTACCTACGAGCAGTACTTC; clone size: many; V gene: TRBV28; J gene: TRBJ2-7; D gene: NA
CDR3 protein: CASSLSKSRDSYNEQFF; CDR3 DNA: TGTGCCAGCAGCCTCTCCAAAAGTCGGGACTCCTACAATGAGCAGTTCTTC; clone size: many; V gene: TRBV7-2; J gene: TRBJ2-1; D gene: NA
CDR3 protein: CSVQGGEQFF; CDR3 DNA: TGCAGCGTTCAGGGAGGGGAGCAGTTCTTC; clone size: NA; V gene: TRBV29-1; J gene: TRBJ2-1; D gene: TRBD2
CDR3 protein: CSANSRLGTSGGKATDTQYF; CDR3 DNA: TGCAGTGCTAACTCCCGCCTCGGGACTAGCGGGGGGAAGGCCACAGATACGCAGTATTTT; clone size: once; V gene: TRBV20-1; J gene: TRBJ2-3; D gene: TRBD2
CDR3 protein: CASSPSSETQYF; CDR3 DNA: TGTGCCAGCTCACCATCCTCAGAGACCCAGTACTTC; clone size: NA; V gene: TRBV18; J gene: TRBJ2-5; D gene: NA
CDR3 protein: CASRGGSYGSPLHF; CDR3 DNA: TGCGCCAGCAGGGGGGGATCGTACGGTTCACCCCTCCACTTT; clone size: many; V gene: TRBV5-1; J gene: TRBJ1-6; D gene: NA
CDR3 protein: CASSLLGGGAPGELFF; CDR3 DNA: TGTGCCAGCAGTTTGCTGGGCGGGGGGGCTCCCGGGGAGCTGTTTTTT; clone size: few; V gene: TRBV27; J gene: TRBJ2-2; D gene: TRBD2
CDR3 protein: CASSSNGGALGQFF; CDR3 DNA: TGTGCCAGCAGCTCGAACGGGGGGGCCCTAGGGCAGTTCTTC; clone size: NA; V gene: TRBV7-2; J gene: TRBJ2-1; D gene: TRBD2
CDR3 protein: CASSGANTQETQYF; CDR3 DNA: TGTGCCAGCAGTGGCGCTAATACACAAGAGACCCAGTACTTC; clone size: NA; V gene: TRBV6-1; J gene: TRBJ2-5; D gene: NA
CDR3 protein: CASSSAGLGEQYF; CDR3 DNA: TGTGCCAGCAGCTCGGCAGGCCTGGGCGAGCAGTACTTC; clone size: NA; V gene: TRBV7-3; J gene: TRBJ2-7; D gene: NA
CDR3 protein: CSAAHEVGGGRTDTQYF; CDR3 DNA: TGCAGTGCCGCGCATGAAGTAGGGGGAGGTCGGACAGATACGCAGTATTTT; clone size: NA; V gene: TRBV20-1; J gene: TRBJ2-3; D gene: NA
CDR3 protein: CATSDPRTAVETQYF; CDR3 DNA: TGTGCCACCAGTGATCCCCGGACAGCCGTTGAGACCCAGTACTTC; clone size: many; V gene: TRBV24-1; J gene: TRBJ2-5; D gene: NA
CDR3 protein: CASSLNPLGARETQYF; CDR3 DNA: TGTGCCAGCAGCTTAAATCCTCTGGGGGCGAGGGAGACCCAGTACTTC; clone size: many; V gene: TRBV7-9; J gene: TRBJ2-5; D gene: NA
CDR3 protein: CASSFTGNPEAFF; CDR3 DNA: TGTGCCAGCAGTTTTACAGGGAACCCTGAAGCTTTCTTT; clone size: many; V gene: TRBV6-5; J gene: TRBJ1-1; D gene: NA
CDR3 protein: CAISAAGEKLFF; CDR3 DNA: TGTGCCATCAGTGCGGCGGGCGAAAAACTGTTTTTT; clone size: many; V gene: TRBV10-3; J gene: TRBJ1-4; D gene: NA
CDR3 protein: CASSLFQGADGYTF; CDR3 DNA: TGTGCCAGCAGCTTATTTCAGGGGGCTGATGGCTACACCTTC; clone size: many; V gene: TRBV11-2; J gene: TRBJ1-2; D gene: TRBD1
CDR3 protein: CASSPPGHGNTEAFF; CDR3 DNA: TGTGCCAGCAGCCCTCCGGGACATGGGAACACTGAAGCTTTCTTT; clone size: many; V gene: TRBV3-1; J gene: TRBJ1-1; D gene: NA
CDR3 protein: CASGISGTDTQYF; CDR3 DNA: TGTGCTAGTGGGATTAGCGGTACAGATACGCAGTATTTT; clone size: NA; V gene: TRBV12-5; J gene: TRBJ2-3; D gene: NA
CDR3 protein: CASSLRTGFPYSNQPQHF; CDR3 DNA: TGTGCCAGCAGTTTAAGGACAGGGTTCCCTTATAGCAATCAGCCCCAGCATTTT; clone size: few; V gene: TRBV12-3/TRBV12-4; J gene: TRBJ1-5; D gene: TRBD1
CDR3 protein: CASSVNPRGKDNEQYF; CDR3 DNA: TGTGCCAGCAGCGTAAATCCAAGGGGAAAGGACAATGAGCAGTACTTC; clone size: NA; V gene: TRBV9; J gene: TRBJ2-7; D gene: NA
CDR3 protein: CASSLVSLDRQYF; CDR3 DNA: TGTGCCAGCAGTTTGGTCTCCTTGGACAGGCAGTATTTT; clone size: many; V gene: TRBV12-3/TRBV12-4; J gene: TRBJ2-3; D gene: NA
CDR3 protein: CASSTSSGGYTDTQYF; CDR3 DNA: TGTGCCAGCAGCACCTCTAGCGGGGGATACACAGATACGCAGTATTTT; clone size: NA; V gene: TRBV7-2; J gene: TRBJ2-3; D gene: TRBD2
CDR3 protein: CASSPQFGRTDEQFF; CDR3 DNA: TGTGCCAGCAGCCCTCAATTCGGAAGGACGGATGAGCAGTTCTTC; clone size: NA; V gene: TRBV7-2; J gene: TRBJ2-1; D gene: NA
CDR3 protein: CASSQDRRLAGFYEQFF; CDR3 DNA: TGTGCCAGCAGCCAAGATAGGCGTCTAGCGGGGTTCTATGAGCAGTTCTTC; clone size: many; V gene: TRBV3-1; J gene: TRBJ2-1; D gene: TRBD2
CDR3 protein: CASSTLRGYSYEQYF; CDR3 DNA: TGTGCCAGCAGTACCCTCAGGGGCTACTCCTACGAGCAGTACTTC; clone size: NA; V gene: TRBV27; J gene: TRBJ2-7; D gene: NA
CDR3 protein: CASRGDRAKETQYF; CDR3 DNA: TGTGCCAGCAGGGGAGACAGGGCCAAAGAGACCCAGTACTTC; clone size: few; V gene: TRBV2; J gene: TRBJ2-5; D gene: TRBD1